Listed here are 9 T cell receptor beta chains from one sample, sequenced in a study of cytomegalovirus exposure and HLA in healthy donors. The study ran its PCR with 60 Vbeta and 13 Jbeta primers. Using immunoSEQ multiplex PCR, the repertoire was profiled, and TCRdb retains in-frame clones only, with some absent. Of about 90,000 clones listed, about 81% were seen once; the top ten hold under 2.5%. Sequencing was carried out using PBMCs. The receptors come from a man younger than 35 in good health and CMV-seronegative.

The genes are TRBV28 and TRBJ1-1; D is possibly TRBD1 (6 bases). Trimming took 7 bases from V and 5 from J, leaving 14 bases between them. CDR1 is MDHEN, CDR2 SYDVKM, per germline. The CDR3 has 13 amino acids. CDR3 in DNA: TGTGCCAGCACCCGGACAGTGACTACTGAAGCTTTCTTT. This sequence encodes CASTRTVTTEAFF.

The chain has TRBV4-3 and TRBJ2-7; unclear D gene. Per the germline V gene, CDR1 is LGHNA and CDR2 is YSLEER. V shed 0 bases and J shed 2 bases, with 11 bases lying between them. This CDR3 is 15 amino acids long. The CDR3 nucleotides are TGCGCCAGCAGCCAAGATCGCGACTGGACCTACGAGCAGTACTTC. This encodes CASSQDRDWTYEQYF.

The V call is TRBV27, the J call TRBJ1-2, with D tentatively TRBD1 (5 bases). Trimming stripped 6 bases from V and 5 bases from J, with 19 bases between. The CDR3 has 15 residues. The germline gives CDR1 MNHEY, CDR2 SMNVEV (reference sequence). The CDR3 spells CASRTDLRGYYGYTF. The CDR3 DNA sequence: TGTGCCAGCAGAACCGACCTAAGGGGTTATTATGGCTACACCTTC.

The rearrangement uses TRBV29-1 and TRBJ2-3; D is unresolved. This CDR3 has 14 amino acids. V dropped 6 bases and J dropped 0 bases, with 13 bases sitting between them. The germline V gene encodes CDR1 SQVTM and CDR2 ANQGSEA. Written as DNA, the CDR3 is TGCAGCGTCAGGAACCGGCATAGCACAGATACGCAGTATTTT. Its translation: CSVRNRHSTDTQYF.

This rearrangement joins TRBV5-1 to TRBJ2-7; TRBD2 is a possible D gene (5 bases). The CDR3 has 16 residues. The ends were cut back, 2 bases at V and 5 bases at J, with 20 bases in the middle. Germline CDR1 SGHRS, CDR2 YFSETQ. CDR3 region: CASSFEGLPKRHEQYF. CDR3 bases: TGCGCCAGCAGCTTCGAGGGTCTGCCAAAGCGCCACGAGCAGTACTTC.

This rearrangement joins TRBV10-2 to TRBJ2-3; no clear D gene. Germline CDR1 is WSHSY and CDR2 is SAAADI. The V end was cut by 9 bases, the J end by 4 bases, with 11 bases between. The CDR3 has 12 amino acids. The CDR3 loop is CASSFISDTQYF. The CDR3 nucleotides are TGCGCCAGTTCGTTTATCTCAGATACGCAGTATTTT.

The chain joins TRBV7-3 to TRBJ2-5; possible D gene TRBD1, 6 bases. Trimming took 5 bases from V and 2 from J, leaving 9 bases between them. CDR1 is SGHTA, CDR2 FQGTGA, per germline. This CDR3 spans 13 amino acids. This chain's CDR3 is CASSPGHQETQYF. The CDR3, as DNA: TGTGCCAGCAGCCCGGGACATCAAGAGACCCAGTACTTC. Combining the CDR3 with reference TRBV7-3 and TRBJ2-5 gives the whole variable domain GAGVSQTPSNKVTEKGKYVELRCDPISGHTALYWYRQSLGQGPEFLIYFQGTGAADDSGLPNDRFFAVRPEGSVSTLKIQRTERGDSAVYLCASSPGHQETQYFGPGTRLLVL.

This chain connects TRBV18 to TRBJ2-3; possibly TRBD1 for D (7 bases). The V gene's germline CDR1 is KGHSH and CDR2 LQKENI. This CDR3 spans 17 amino acids. Trimming cost V 8 bases and J 3 bases, with 24 bases left between them. CDR3 nucleotide sequence: TGTGCCAGCACTCGCGGGACAGCGAGGGAGACGACAGATACGCAGTATTTT. This encodes CASTRGTARETTDTQYF.

This clone was observed once. The chain uses TRBV11-2 and TRBJ1-1; D is unresolved. The germline V gene has CDR1 SGHAT and CDR2 FQNNGV. V was clipped by 5 bases and J by 0 bases, with 7 bases between them. The CDR3 is 13 residues long. CDR3 in DNA: TGTGCCAGCAGCCGAGGCATGAACACTGAAGCTTTCTTT. The encoded protein is CASSRGMNTEAFF.